Sequencing of this TCR beta chain was carried out in a study of T cell changes during pregnancy in multiple sclerosis. This CDR3 has 14 residues. The germline CDR1 and CDR2 sequences are WSHSY and SAAADI. V was clipped by 7 bases and J by 7 bases, with 19 bases between them. Data came from immunoSEQ multiplex PCR; TCRdb stores just in-frame clones and leaves some out. The sample has approximately 13,000 clones; roughly 88% are singletons. This clone has only one observation. This clonotype was obtained from a female donor in good health, enrolled as a control in a pregnancy study. The source material was CD8+ T cells from peripheral blood mononuclear cells, sampled after pregnancy. The chain carries TRBV10-2 and TRBJ1-1, with D perhaps TRBD1 (5 bases). The CDR3 here is CASTARDRTLEAFF. The DNA of the CDR3 is TGCGCCAGCACCGCTCGCGACAGAACACTTGAAGCTTTCTTT.